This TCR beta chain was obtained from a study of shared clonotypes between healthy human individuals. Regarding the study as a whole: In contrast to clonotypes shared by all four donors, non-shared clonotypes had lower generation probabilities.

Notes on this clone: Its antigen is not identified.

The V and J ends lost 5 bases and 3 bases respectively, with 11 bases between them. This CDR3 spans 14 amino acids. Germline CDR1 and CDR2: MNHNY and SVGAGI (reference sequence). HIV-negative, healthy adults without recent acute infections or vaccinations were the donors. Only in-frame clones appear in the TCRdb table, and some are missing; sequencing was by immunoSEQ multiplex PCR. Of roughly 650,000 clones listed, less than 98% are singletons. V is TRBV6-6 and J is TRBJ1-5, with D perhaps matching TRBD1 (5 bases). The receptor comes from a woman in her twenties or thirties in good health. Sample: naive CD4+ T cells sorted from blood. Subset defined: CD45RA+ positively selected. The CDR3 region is CASSHDSFNQPQHF. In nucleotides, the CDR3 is TGTGCCAGCAGTCACGACAGCTTCAATCAGCCCCAGCATTTT.